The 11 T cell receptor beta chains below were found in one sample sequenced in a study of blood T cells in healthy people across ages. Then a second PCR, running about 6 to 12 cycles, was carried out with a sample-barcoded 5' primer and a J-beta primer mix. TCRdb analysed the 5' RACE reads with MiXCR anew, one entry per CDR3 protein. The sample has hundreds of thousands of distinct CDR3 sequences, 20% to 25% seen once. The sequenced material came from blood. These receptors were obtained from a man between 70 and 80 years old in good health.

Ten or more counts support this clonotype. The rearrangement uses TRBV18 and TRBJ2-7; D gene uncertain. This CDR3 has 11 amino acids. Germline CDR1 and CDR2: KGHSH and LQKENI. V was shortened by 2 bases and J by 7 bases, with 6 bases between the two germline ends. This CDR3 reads CASSPDLEQYF. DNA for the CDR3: TGTGCCAGCTCACCAGACCTTGAGCAGTACTTC.

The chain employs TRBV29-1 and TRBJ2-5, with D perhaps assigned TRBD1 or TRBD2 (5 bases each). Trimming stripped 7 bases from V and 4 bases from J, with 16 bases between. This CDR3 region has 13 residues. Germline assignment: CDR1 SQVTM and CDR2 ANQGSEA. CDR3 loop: CSARVPGTETQYF. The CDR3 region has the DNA TGCAGCGCAAGAGTTCCGGGGACAGAGACCCAGTACTTC. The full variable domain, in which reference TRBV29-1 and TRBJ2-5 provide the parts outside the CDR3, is SAVISQKPSRDICQRGTSLTIQCQVDSQVTMMFWYRQQPGQSLTLIATANQGSEATYESGFVIDKFPISRPNLTFSTLTVSNMSPEDSSIYLCSARVPGTETQYFGPGTRLLVL.

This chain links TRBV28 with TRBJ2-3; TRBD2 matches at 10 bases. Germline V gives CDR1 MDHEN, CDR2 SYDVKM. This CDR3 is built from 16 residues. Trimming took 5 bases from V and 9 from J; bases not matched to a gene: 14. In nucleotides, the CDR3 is TGTGCCAGCAGTCCCATCACGGGACTAGCGCAAGGGACGCAGTATTTT. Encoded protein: CASSPITGLAQGTQYF. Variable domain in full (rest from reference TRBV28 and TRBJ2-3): DVKVTQSSRYLVKRTGEKVFLECVQDMDHENMFWYRQDPGLGLRLIYFSYDVKMKEKGDIPEGYSVSREKKERFSLILESASTNQTSMYLCASSPITGLAQGTQYFGPGTRLTVL.

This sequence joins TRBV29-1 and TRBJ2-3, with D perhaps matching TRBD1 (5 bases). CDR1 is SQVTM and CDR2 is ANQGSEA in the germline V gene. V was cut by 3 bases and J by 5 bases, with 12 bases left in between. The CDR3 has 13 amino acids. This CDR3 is CSVDIGVGDTQYF. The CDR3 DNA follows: TGCAGCGTTGATATAGGGGTGGGAGATACGCAGTATTTT.

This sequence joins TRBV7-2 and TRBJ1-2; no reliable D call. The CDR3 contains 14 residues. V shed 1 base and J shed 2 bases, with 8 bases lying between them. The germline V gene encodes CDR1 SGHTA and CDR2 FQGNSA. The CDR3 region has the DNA TGTGCCAGCAGCTTAGAACACGGGAACTATGGCTACACCTTC. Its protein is CASSLEHGNYGYTF.

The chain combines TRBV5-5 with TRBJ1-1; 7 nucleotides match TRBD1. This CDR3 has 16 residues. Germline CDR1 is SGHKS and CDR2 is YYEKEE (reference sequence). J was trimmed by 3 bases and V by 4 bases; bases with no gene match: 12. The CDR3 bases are TGTGCCAGCAGCCCTTCGACAGGGATTTCGGACACTGAAGCTTTCTTT. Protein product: CASSPSTGISDTEAFF.

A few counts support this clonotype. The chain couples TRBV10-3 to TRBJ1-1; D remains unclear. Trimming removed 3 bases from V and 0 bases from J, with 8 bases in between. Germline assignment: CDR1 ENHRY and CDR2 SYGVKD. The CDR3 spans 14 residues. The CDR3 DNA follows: TGTGCCATCAGTGAACGGGGAATGAACACTGAAGCTTTCTTT. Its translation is CAISERGMNTEAFF.

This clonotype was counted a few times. The CDR3 here is CASSYSPLNSPLHF. The CDR3 coding sequence is TGTGCCAGCAGTTACTCACCGCTGAATTCACCCCTCCACTTT. The chain links TRBV6-2 or TRBV6-3 to TRBJ1-6, with D unresolved. The CDR3 extends over 14 amino acids. V was clipped by 0 bases and J by 7 bases, with 7 bases between them. CDR1 is MNHEY and CDR2 is SVGEGT in the germline V gene.

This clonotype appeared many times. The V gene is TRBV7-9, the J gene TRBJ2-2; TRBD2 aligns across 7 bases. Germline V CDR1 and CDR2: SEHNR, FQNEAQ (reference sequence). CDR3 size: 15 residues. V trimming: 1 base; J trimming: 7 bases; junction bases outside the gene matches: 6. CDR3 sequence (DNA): TGTGCCAGCAGCTTAGTCGCGGCTAGCGGCGGGGAGCTGTTTTTT. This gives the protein CASSLVAASGGELFF.

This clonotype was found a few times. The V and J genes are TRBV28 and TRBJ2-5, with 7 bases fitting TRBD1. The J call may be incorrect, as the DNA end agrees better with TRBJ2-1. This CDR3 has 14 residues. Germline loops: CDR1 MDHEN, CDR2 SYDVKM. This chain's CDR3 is CASSPTTGFNEQFF. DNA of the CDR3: TGTGCCAGCAGTCCCACGACAGGGTTCAATGAGCAGTTCTTC.

The CDR3 nucleotides are TGTGCCAGCAGCTATGGCACAGGCGCCCTCCATAGCAATCAGCCCCAGCATTTT. It yields the protein CASSYGTGALHSNQPQHF. The chain is built from TRBV12-3 or TRBV12-4 and TRBJ1-5; the D gene is possibly TRBD1 (5 bases). Trimming shortened V by 6 bases and J by 0 bases, and 21 bases separated the two germline ends. The CDR3 runs to 18 residues.